The rows below give T cell receptor beta chains drawn from one sample of a study of blood T cells in healthy people across ages. TCRdb reprocessed the 5' RACE reads via MiXCR and lists one record per CDR3 protein. The top ten clones hold roughly 8.2% of a sample with some 1.4 million distinct CDR3 sequences, around 42% of them seen once. Specimen: blood. These receptor sequences come from a woman in her late teens or twenties in good health. The CDR3 runs from the conserved cysteine through the conserved F or W. A D gene is named only where the DNA matches it firmly. The size field is filled for only some rows; it gives once, few, many or a size class.

d_gene	v_gene	j_gene	abundance	CDR3nt	CDR3aa
.	TRBV20-1	TRBJ2-5	.	TGCAGTGCTAGAGAGGGGGGGCGTGCGAAGACCCAGTACTTC	CSAREGGRAKTQYF
TRBD2	TRBV29-1	TRBJ2-5	.	TGCAGCGCCGGGAGAATAGCGGGAGTAGGAGAGACCCAGTACTTC	CSAGRIAGVGETQYF
TRBD2	TRBV6-6	TRBJ2-3	few	TGTGCCAGCAGTTACGGGACTAGCGGGAACCGGGGAGATACGCAGTATTTT	CASSYGTSGNRGDTQYF
TRBD1	TRBV18	TRBJ2-5	.	TGTGCCAGCTCACCACGTGCGGGACAGGGAAACCAAGAGACCCAGTACTTC	CASSPRAGQGNQETQYF
.	TRBV2	TRBJ1-2	.	TGTGCCAGCAGCGCCGACGTAATCAACTATGGCTACACCTTC	CASSADVINYGYTF
.	TRBV7-9	TRBJ2-5	.	TGTGCCAGCAGCTCATGGGGGCGGGGAGTCCAAGAGACCCAGTACTTC	CASSSWGRGVQETQYF
.	TRBV11-2	TRBJ2-3	few	TGTGCCAGCAGCTTAGTGGCCTTGGTGGCTGGAGATACGCAGTATTTT	CASSLVALVAGDTQYF
TRBD1	TRBV20-1	TRBJ1-6	few	TGCAGTGCTAGGGGTGCCGGGACAGGGAATTCACCCCTCCACTTT	CSARGAGTGNSPLHF
TRBD2	TRBV2	TRBJ2-5	.	TGTGCCAGCAGTGAAGTCCAGGGGACTAGACAGAATGAGCAGTACTTC	CASSEVQGTRQNEQYF
.	TRBV13	TRBJ1-1	.	TGTGCCAGCAGCTTAGGCATTAGGGGTTTGAACACTGAAGCTTTCTTT	CASSLGIRGLNTEAFF
.	TRBV27	TRBJ2-2	.	TGTGCCAGCCTCACGGGTTCCAGTGAATTGAACACCGGGGAGCTGTTTTTT	CASLTGSSELNTGELFF
.	TRBV20-1	TRBJ2-3	.	TGCAGTGCTATCCTAGGCACAGATACGCAGTATTTT	CSAILGTDTQYF
.	TRBV7-8	TRBJ2-1	few	TGTGCCAGCCCCCAGGAGCGAGCCTACAATGAGCAGTTCTTC	CASPQERAYNEQFF
.	TRBV5-1	TRBJ2-7	.	TGCGCCAGCAGCTCCGAGACAGCCTACAATGAGCAGTACTTC	CASSSETAYNEQYF
TRBD2	TRBV18	TRBJ2-1	.	TGTGCCAGCTCACCACCGGCTAGCGGGAGTTTGTGGGAGCAGTTCTTC	CASSPPASGSLWEQFF
.	TRBV25-1	TRBJ1-6	.	TGTGCCAGCAGTGAATATTTCTTTGAGAATTCACCCCTCCACTTT	CASSEYFFENSPLHF
.	TRBV9	TRBJ2-7	.	TGTGCCAGCAGCGTAGCGGCAGACCCCGCGCCCTACGAGCAGTACTTC	CASSVAADPAPYEQYF
TRBD2	TRBV10-1	TRBJ2-7	.	TGCGCCAGCAGTAGAGGACCAGCGGGAGAGGGCGAGCAGTACTTC	CASSRGPAGEGEQYF
.	TRBV20-1	TRBJ2-5	once	TGCAGTGCTAGCCTTACTAGCAGCGGCAATGAGCAGTACTTC	CSASLTSSGNEQYF
.	TRBV21-1	TRBJ2-7	.	TGTGCCAGCAGCAAAGTGGGACAGGCCACGCGATGCTACGAGCAGTACTTC	CASSKVGQATRCYEQYF
.	TRBV10-3	TRBJ1-1	.	TGTGCCATCACCCCGGGTGGGTTGAACACTGAAGCTTTCTTT	CAITPGGLNTEAFF
.	TRBV6-1	TRBJ1-2	.	TGTGCCAGCAGTGAAGGAGGGGACCACTATGGCTACACCTTC	CASSEGGDHYGYTF
.	TRBV4-2	TRBJ1-5	.	TGTGCCAGCAGCTGGGAGGGGGTCGGTAATCAGCCCCAGCATTTT	CASSWEGVGNQPQHF
.	TRBV3-1	TRBJ2-5	.	TGTGCCAGCAGCCGTCGCCAGAATAGCGAGGAGACCCAGTACTTC	CASSRRQNSEETQYF
TRBD1	TRBV3-1	TRBJ2-7	.	TGTGCCAGCAGCCAGTACCGGGACAGGGGACACGAGCAGTACTTC	CASSQYRDRGHEQYF
.	TRBV29-1	TRBJ2-1	few	TGCAGCGTTGAAGGACAGGCCGACTACAATGAGCAGTTCTTC	CSVEGQADYNEQFF
.	TRBV21-1	TRBJ2-1	few	TGTGCCAGCAGCCCCTCTTCTGGGCGACTCCCCTACAATGAGCAGTTCTTC	CASSPSSGRLPYNEQFF
.	TRBV11-2	TRBJ2-1	few	TGTGCCAGCAGCTTAAGGTCAGGTCCCTACAATGAGCAGTTCTTC	CASSLRSGPYNEQFF
.	TRBV5-7	TRBJ1-5	.	TGTGCCAGCAGCCAGACCTTTTGGCAGCCCCAGCATTTT	CASSQTFWQPQHF
TRBD1	TRBV24-1	TRBJ2-5	.	TGTGCCACCAGTGATCTAACAGGGGCGCAAGAGACCCAGTACTTC	CATSDLTGAQETQYF
TRBD2	TRBV4-1	TRBJ2-1	once	TGCGCCAGCAGCCAAGATACAGGACTAGCCCTCTCCAATGAGCAGTTCTTC	CASSQDTGLALSNEQFF
TRBD1	TRBV7-9	TRBJ1-2	few	TGTGCCATTGACAGGGGGCAGGTCTATGGCTACACCTTC	CAIDRGQVYGYTF
.	TRBV29-1	TRBJ2-7	.	TGCAGCGTTCATGTTAGCGGAGAATACTCCTACAATGAGCAGTACTTC	CSVHVSGEYSYNEQYF
.	TRBV28	TRBJ1-5	.	TGTGCCAGCAGTGGAGGGGTTGGTCAGCCCCAGCATTTT	CASSGGVGQPQHF
TRBD2	TRBV6-6	TRBJ2-7	.	TGTGCCAGCCTAGGGACGGGGAGGGGCACCTACGAGCAGTACTTC	CASLGTGRGTYEQYF
TRBD1	TRBV20-1	TRBJ1-2	few	TGCAGTGCAGGGGACAGGCTCTATGGCTACACCTTC	CSAGDRLYGYTF
.	TRBV9	TRBJ2-1	many	TGTGCCAGCAGCGTGGAAGAGGTCGCTGAGCAGTTCTTC	CASSVEEVAEQFF
.	TRBV5-1	TRBJ2-1	.	TGCGCCAGCAGCCTCGTTGCGGCAGGTACTATTTACAATGAGCAGTTCTTC	CASSLVAAGTIYNEQFF
.	TRBV9	TRBJ1-1	.	TGTGCCAGCAGCCTATCTGTAGGGGGAGGTGGGACTGAAGCTTTCTTT	CASSLSVGGGGTEAFF
TRBD2	TRBV7-9	TRBJ2-1	.	TGTGCCAGCAGCCCGCAGACTTCTGGACTAGCGGGGAATGAGCAGTTCTTC	CASSPQTSGLAGNEQFF